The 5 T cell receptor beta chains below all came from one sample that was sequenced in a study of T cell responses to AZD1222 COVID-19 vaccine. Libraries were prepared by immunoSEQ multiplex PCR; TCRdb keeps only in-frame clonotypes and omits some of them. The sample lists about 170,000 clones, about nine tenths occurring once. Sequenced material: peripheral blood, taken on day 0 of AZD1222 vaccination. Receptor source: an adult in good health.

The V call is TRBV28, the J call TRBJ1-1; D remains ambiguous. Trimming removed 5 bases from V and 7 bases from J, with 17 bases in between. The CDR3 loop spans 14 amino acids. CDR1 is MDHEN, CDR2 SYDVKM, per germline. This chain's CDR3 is CASSNPTFRIEAFF. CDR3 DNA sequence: TGTGCCAGCAGTAACCCTACCTTCCGGATTGAAGCTTTCTTT.

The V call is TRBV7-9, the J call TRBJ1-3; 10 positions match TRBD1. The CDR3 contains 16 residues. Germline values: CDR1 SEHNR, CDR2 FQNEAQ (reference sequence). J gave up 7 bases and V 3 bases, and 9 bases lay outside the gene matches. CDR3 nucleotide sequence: TGTGCCAGCAGCTTTCCCTCGACAGGGGGCGCGAACACCATATATTTT. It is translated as CASSFPSTGGANTIYF.

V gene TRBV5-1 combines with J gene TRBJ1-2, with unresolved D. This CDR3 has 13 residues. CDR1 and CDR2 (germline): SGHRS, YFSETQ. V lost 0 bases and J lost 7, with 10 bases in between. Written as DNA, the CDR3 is TGCGCCAGCAGCTTGGATGGGGAGGGTGGCTACACCTTC. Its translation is CASSLDGEGGYTF.

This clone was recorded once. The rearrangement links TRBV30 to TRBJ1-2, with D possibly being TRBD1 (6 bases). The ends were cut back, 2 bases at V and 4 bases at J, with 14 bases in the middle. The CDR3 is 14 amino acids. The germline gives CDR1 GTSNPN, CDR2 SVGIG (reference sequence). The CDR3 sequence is CAWSPPWGAYGYTF. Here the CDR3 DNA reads TGTGCCTGGAGTCCCCCTTGGGGGGCCTATGGCTACACCTTC.

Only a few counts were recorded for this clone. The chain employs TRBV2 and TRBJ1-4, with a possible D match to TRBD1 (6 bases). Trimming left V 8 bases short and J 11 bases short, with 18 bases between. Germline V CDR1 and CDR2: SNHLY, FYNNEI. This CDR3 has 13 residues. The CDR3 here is CASHRDTGRKLFF. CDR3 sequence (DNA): TGTGCCAGCCACCGGGACACCGGTCGGAAACTGTTTTTT.